Below, 21 T cell receptor beta chains from the same sample are listed, as sequenced in a study of blood T cell repertoires in COVID-19. The data were produced by immunoSEQ multiplex PCR, yet TCRdb's version contains in-frame clones alone and is incomplete. The sample yields about 340,000 clones, roughly 89% seen once. The sample comprised peripheral blood. These receptors originate from a woman under 30 who had recovered from COVID-19.

The V call is TRBV2, the J call TRBJ1-1; D is undetermined. The germline V gene has CDR1 SNHLY and CDR2 FYNNEI. Trimming cost V 5 bases and J 7 bases, with 8 bases left between them. The CDR3 runs 11 residues. CDR3 protein: CASSRLSEAFF. Written as DNA, the CDR3 is TGTGCCAGCAGTAGACTAAGTGAAGCTTTCTTT.

The V gene is TRBV11-3, the J gene TRBJ2-7; possible D gene TRBD1, 6 bases. The germline V and J ends were trimmed by 5 bases and 0 bases, with 26 bases remaining between them. This CDR3 comprises 19 residues. Germline values: CDR1 SGHNT, CDR2 YENEEA. Here the CDR3 DNA reads TGTGCCAGCAGCCCAGAAGACAGGTGGGATATTTCAAGCTCCTACGAGCAGTACGTC. Amino acid sequence: CASSPEDRWDISSSYEQYV.

The rearrangement uses TRBV19 and TRBJ2-2; 9 bases map to TRBD1. The CDR3 runs to 14 residues. Germline trimming cut 8 bases from V and 3 bases from J; bases unmatched to any gene: 4. The germline V gene encodes CDR1 LNHDA and CDR2 SQIVND (reference sequence). CDR3 DNA sequence: TGTGCCAGTTCGGACAGGGGTGACACCGGGGAGCTGTTTTTT. Amino acids: CASSDRGDTGELFF.

This chain uses TRBV19 with TRBJ1-1, with 9 bases aligning to TRBD1. Germline V gene data show CDR1 as LNHDA and CDR2 as SQIVND (reference sequence). The CDR3 has 14 residues. Losses at the gene ends were 5 bases for V and 5 bases for J; bases not matched to a gene: 6. The CDR3 bases are TGTGCCAGTAGTTACGGGACAGGGAGAACTGAAGCTTTCTTT. Encoded protein: CASSYGTGRTEAFF.

The chain joins TRBV4-1 to TRBJ2-1, with 13 nucleotides matching TRBD2. The V and J ends lost 3 bases and 3 bases, in that order; junction bases with no gene match: 20. Germline V CDR1 and CDR2: MGHRA, YSYEKL. This CDR3 comprises 22 residues. The CDR3 nucleotides are TGCGCCAGCAGCCACACCCCCGCGGAAACTAGCGGGAGGGGGGGCCTCTACAATGAGCAGTTCTTC. It encodes CASSHTPAETSGRGGLYNEQFF.

V and J are TRBV11-2 and TRBJ2-7; 7 positions agree with TRBD2. The CDR3 loop spans 14 amino acids. Looked up from germline, CDR1 is SGHAT and CDR2 is FQNNGV. Unmatched junction bases numbered 9, after V lost 5 bases and J lost 5 bases. DNA of the CDR3: TGTGCCAGCAGCCACGGACTAGGCGGCGACGAGCAGTACGTC. Translating it yields CASSHGLGGDEQYV.

This chain joins TRBV7-2 and TRBJ1-6; the D is unclear. Trimming left V 5 bases short and J 7 bases short, with 9 bases between. CDR1 SGHTA and CDR2 FQGNSA come from the germline V gene. The CDR3 consists of 13 residues. CDR3 region: CASSASPNSPLHF. Here the CDR3 DNA reads TGTGCCAGCAGCGCAAGCCCAAATTCACCCCTCCACTTT.

The gene calls are TRBV27 and TRBJ2-1, with 10 positions matching TRBD2. The CDR3 has 16 residues. Trimming removed 6 bases from V and 5 bases from J; junction bases left unmatched: 10. Germline V gene data show CDR1 as MNHEY and CDR2 as SMNVEV (reference sequence). The CDR3 protein is CASRSLAGAFHNEQFF. Here the CDR3 DNA reads TGTGCCAGCAGGAGCCTAGCGGGAGCTTTTCACAATGAGCAGTTCTTC.

The V and J genes are TRBV13 and TRBJ2-1; D gene ambiguous. Trimming took 1 base from V and 7 from J, leaving 11 bases between them. The CDR3 runs 14 residues. Germline V gene lookup returns CDR1 PRHDT and CDR2 FYEKMQ (reference sequence). Here the CDR3 DNA reads TGTGCCAGCAGCTTAGTACAGAATAGGAATGAGCAGTTCTTC. The encoded protein is CASSLVQNRNEQFF.

V and J are TRBV19 and TRBJ2-7, with 7 bases lining up with TRBD1. Germline values: CDR1 LNHDA, CDR2 SQIVND (reference sequence). V dropped 3 bases and J dropped 3; count of bases not matched to a gene: 5. This CDR3 spans 14 amino acids. In DNA form, the CDR3 reads TGTGCCAGTAGTATTGGGGACAGCTTCTACGAGCAGTACGTC. Its translation: CASSIGDSFYEQYV.

This clone has a single count. The V and J genes are TRBV11-2 and TRBJ2-7; 9 bases agree with TRBD2. Trimming at V came to 4 bases and at J to 3 bases, leaving 16 bases not matched to a gene. The CDR3 is made up of 18 amino acids. Germline V lookup: CDR1 SGHAT, CDR2 FQNNGV. The CDR3 is CASSSNPLRLADYYEQYV. The CDR3 bases are TGTGCCAGCAGCTCTAATCCTCTAAGACTAGCGGACTACTACGAGCAGTACGTC.

The chain employs TRBV11-2 and TRBJ2-3; D perhaps matches TRBD1 (5 bases). Germline lookup yields CDR1 SGHAT and CDR2 FQNNGV. Trimming pared 5 bases from V and 5 bases from J, leaving 11 bases between. CDR3 length equals 13 residues. The CDR3 DNA sequence: TGTGCCAGCAGCGCCCCGACAGTAGATACGCAGTATTTT. Translation gives CASSAPTVDTQYF.

The chain links TRBV27 to TRBJ2-7; weak D call: TRBD1 (7 bases). The CDR3 runs to 15 residues. Germline CDR1 and CDR2: MNHEY and SMNVEV (reference sequence). The V and J ends lost 6 bases and 6 bases respectively, with 21 bases between them. The DNA for the CDR3 is TGTGCCAGCAGCCGTCGACAGGGCGGGGTTAGCGAGCAGTACGTC. Protein: CASSRRQGGVSEQYV.

This chain joins TRBV18 and TRBJ1-6, with D perhaps matching TRBD1 (5 bases). CDR3 length equals 13 residues. Between the trimmed V and J ends, which lost 5 bases and 7 bases, there was a span of 9 bases. CDR1 and CDR2 (germline): KGHSH, LQKENI. For the CDR3, the DNA is TGTGCCAGCTCATCGCACAGGAATTCACCCCTCCACTTT. It encodes CASSSHRNSPLHF.

The chain links TRBV4-1 to TRBJ2-3; 7 nucleotides align to TRBD2. The CDR3 spans 16 residues. Germline CDR1 reads MGHRA; CDR2 reads YSYEKL. V lost 4 bases and J lost 3; bases outside the gene matches: 10. The CDR3, as DNA: TGCGCCAGCAGCCGGTCAGGCGGGAGAAGTACAGATACGCAGTATTTT. It yields the protein CASSRSGGRSTDTQYF.

The chain has TRBV10-3 and TRBJ2-1, with 13 bases matching TRBD2. CDR3 length equals 15 residues. Germline V gene sequence: CDR1 ENHRY, CDR2 SYGVKD. The trim removed 6 bases at V and 8 bases at J, leaving 7 bases unmatched. CDR3 sequence reads: CAISVGLAGADEQFF. CDR3 nucleotides: TGTGCCATCAGCGTCGGACTAGCGGGAGCGGATGAGCAGTTCTTC.

The chain carries TRBV3-1 (or the pseudogene TRBV3-2) and TRBJ2-1; 7 bases line up with TRBD2. The junction had 7 bases not matched to a gene; V was cut back by 0 bases and J by 2 bases. Germline loops: CDR1 LGHDT, CDR2 YNNKEL (reference sequence). This CDR3 is built from 17 residues. CDR3 loop: CASSQDFSGLTYNEQFF. CDR3 sequence (DNA): TGTGCCAGCAGCCAAGATTTTAGCGGGCTTACCTACAATGAGCAGTTCTTC.

This clone was observed once. The chain is built from TRBV18 and TRBJ1-5; D not certain. The V and J ends lost 4 bases and 2 bases respectively, with 9 bases between them. The germline gives CDR1 KGHSH, CDR2 LQKENI. This CDR3 contains 14 residues. Here the CDR3 DNA reads TGTGCCAGCTCACGGAACACAGGCAATCAGCCCCAGCATTTT. Its protein is CASSRNTGNQPQHF.

The chain combines TRBV7-8 with TRBJ1-5; 12 nucleotides match TRBD1. CDR3 length equals 17 residues. V was pared by 1 base and J by 5 bases, with 6 bases of the junction left unmatched. From germline, CDR1 is SGHVS and CDR2 FQNEAQ. CDR3 nucleotide sequence: TGTGCCAGCAGCTTAGTCGGGGGACAGGGGGCTTATCAGCCCCAGCATTTT. This sequence encodes CASSLVGGQGAYQPQHF.

This chain joins TRBV4-1 and TRBJ2-1, with unresolved D. The CDR3 sequence is 15 residues long. Trimming shortened V by 1 base and J by 8 bases, and 15 bases separated the two germline ends. Looked up from germline, CDR1 is MGHRA and CDR2 is YSYEKL. CDR3 amino acids: CASSQAQISEYEQFF. CDR3 in DNA: TGCGCCAGCAGCCAAGCTCAGATATCAGAATATGAGCAGTTCTTC.

CDR3 protein: CASSLFSDQPQHF. DNA for the CDR3: TGTGCCAGCAGCTTATTTTCCGATCAGCCCCAGCATTTT. The chain employs TRBV11-3 and TRBJ1-5; D ambiguous. This CDR3 comprises 13 residues. Germline CDR1 and CDR2: SGHNT and YENEEA. V was trimmed by 2 bases and J by 5 bases, leaving 7 bases between them.